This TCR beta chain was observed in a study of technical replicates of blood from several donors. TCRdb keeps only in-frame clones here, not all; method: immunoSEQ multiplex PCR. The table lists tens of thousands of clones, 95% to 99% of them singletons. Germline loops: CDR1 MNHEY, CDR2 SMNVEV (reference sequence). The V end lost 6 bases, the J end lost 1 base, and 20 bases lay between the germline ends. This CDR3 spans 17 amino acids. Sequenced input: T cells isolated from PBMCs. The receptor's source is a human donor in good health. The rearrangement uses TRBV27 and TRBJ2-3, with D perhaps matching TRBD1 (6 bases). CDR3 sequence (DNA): TGTGCCAGCAGCCAAAACTACAGGGTAAGGGGCACAGATACGCAGTATTTT. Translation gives CASSQNYRVRGTDTQYF.